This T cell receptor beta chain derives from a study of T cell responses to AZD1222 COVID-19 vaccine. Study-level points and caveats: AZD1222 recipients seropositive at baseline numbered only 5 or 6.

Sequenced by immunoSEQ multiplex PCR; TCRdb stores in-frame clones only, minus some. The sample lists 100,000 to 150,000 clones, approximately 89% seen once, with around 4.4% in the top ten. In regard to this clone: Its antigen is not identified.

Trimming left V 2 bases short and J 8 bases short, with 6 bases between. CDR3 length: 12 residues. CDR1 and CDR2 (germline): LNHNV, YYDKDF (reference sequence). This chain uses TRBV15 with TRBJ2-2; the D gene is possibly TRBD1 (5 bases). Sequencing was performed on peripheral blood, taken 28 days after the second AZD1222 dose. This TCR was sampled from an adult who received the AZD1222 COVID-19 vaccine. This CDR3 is CATSRQGGELFF. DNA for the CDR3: TGTGCCACCAGCAGACAGGGTGGGGAGCTGTTTTTT.